This TCR beta chain was retrieved from a study of blood T cell repertoires in COVID-19. Study-level background: T cells, B-cell-depleted T cells, or PBMCs provided the cDNA or gDNA that served as material.

Seattle patients were enrolled during active infection and followed longitudinally. Germline CDR1 reads SGHRS; CDR2 reads YFSETQ. CDR3 length: 19 amino acids. V dropped 0 bases and J dropped 2 bases, with 23 bases sitting between them. In the original processing: Amplification with reference gene primers provided the estimates of nucleated cell counts. The method was immunoSEQ multiplex PCR; TCRdb's version includes in-frame clones alone and lacks a portion of them. The V and J calls and clone size were taken over from that table, and D and trimming were inferred from the DNA. The data contain about 250,000 clones, about four fifths of them singletons.

V usage is TRBV5-1 and J usage is TRBJ2-5, with D tentatively TRBD2 (6 bases). Source material: peripheral blood. The TCR was taken from a person between 65 and 80 years old with COVID-19, enrolled during active disease. CDR3 sequence reads: CASSLDGVGGRPSQETQYF. In DNA, the CDR3 is TGCGCCAGCAGCTTGGACGGGGTGGGAGGCCGACCCTCGCAAGAGACCCAGTACTTC.